Described below is a single T cell receptor beta chain sequence and its context. Its antigen has not been determined. A far larger clone is only one base removed, so a read error is likely. Sequences DFQATT (CDR1) and SNEGSKA (CDR2) are obtained from the germline V gene (reference sequence). For this chain, trimming is 0 bases at the V end and 7 bases at the J end, and the number of junction bases without a gene match is 12. The CDR3 contains 15 residues, cysteine and phenylalanine counted. The DNA shown is the 45-base CDR3, in frame from base 1. The data were taken from a study of regulatory T cells in long-lasting Graves disease (dated by TCRdb to the early 2020s). About the investigation overall: Patients with newly diagnosed Graves' disease had been on antithyroid drugs for under 3 months. Peripheral blood TCR sequencing and RNA sequencing compared persistent Graves' disease patients with newly diagnosed Graves' disease patients. The study was conducted in China and was registered as a clinical trial. A total of around 35 samples underwent TCR sequencing, from 13 patients with persistent Graves' disease and roughly 20 patients with newly diagnosed Graves' disease. Overall results and qualifications from the work: Persistent disease showed preferential use of TRBV28, TRBJ1-2 and TRBJ2-5, whereas newly diagnosed disease favored TRBV20-1 and TRBJ2-1. The small sample size was acknowledged by the authors as a limitation that may reduce accuracy. Sequencing and analysis were limited to the TCR beta chain. Lower TCR Shannon entropy and fewer highly expanded clones were observed in persistent Graves' disease patients than in newly diagnosed patients, which suggested clonal expansion. More public clonotypes were shared among persistent patients (around 3,000) than among newly diagnosed patients (approximately 930). The study examined only peripheral blood because the primary lesion, thyroid tissue, could not be accessed.

Reading the label with the study, this specimen's time point is: newly diagnosed GD, antithyroid drugs for less than 3 months. For both TCR sequencing and RNA sequencing, RNA was extracted from PBMCs in TRIzol. The diagnosis of Graves' disease was made according to American Thyroid Association guidelines. Patients for the study were recruited at an endocrinology department in Xi'an, China. From each patient, about 9.7 milliliters of peripheral blood was collected into an EDTA anticoagulant tube. Ficoll Paque Plus density gradient separation was used to isolate PBMCs, and no further T cell sorting was performed. An Agilent 2100 Bioanalyzer and agarose gel were used to check RNA quality, while a NanoDrop 2000 measured RNA concentration. The library was prepared using multiplex PCR. Sequencing relied on an Illumina HiSeq 4000. iRepertoire HTBI primers and Arm-PCR amplification of CDR3 regions were used to construct TCR beta libraries. PCR products were gel purified before sequencing. Concerning the study's data processing: Across samples, 55 to 80 TRBV and roughly 15 TRBJ segments were identified and used for gene usage analysis of CDR3 amino acid clonotypes. Filtered high-quality paired reads were merged into contigs using COPE and FqMerger. BLAST was used to align contigs to IMGT TRBV, TRBD and TRBJ reference genes, and CDR3 was defined according to IMGT. Any clonotype with a frequency above 0.1% was classified as a highly expanded clone. Repertoire diversity was measured by Shannon entropy, and V-J evenness by the Gini coefficient. A clonotype found in more than one individual was treated as public. TCRdb trimmed public reads at Q25 via fastp, called clones via MiXCR and kept in-frame beta chains. All rows with the same CDR3 protein become a single entry with the most common DNA and genes. The V and J calls and clone size come from TCRdb's table, not from the authors' own analysis. The sample records 350,000 to 550,000 distinct CDR3 sequences, less than 20% of which are singletons. Clones ranked in the top ten supply approximately 22% of the sample.

The same data also contributed to another study, on T cells in Graves' hyperthyroidism and ophthalmopathy. The second study's paper adds: Graves' hyperthyroidism was defined as stable when no progression to ophthalmopathy occurred over 18 months of follow-up. The hyperthyroidism patients were between 18 and 65 years old and newly diagnosed, with a disease duration of less than 2 months. Patients with uncontrolled infections, other autoimmune diseases, pregnancy or lactation were excluded. Diagnoses were based on clinical symptoms, serum thyroxine and TRAb, thyroid ultrasound and orbital computed tomography. A first-round RT-PCR of the TCR CDR3 used the HTBI primer set with the Qiagen OneStep RT-PCR kit. Blood samples also contained most of the expanded thyroid clonotypes (frequency above 0.001), which suggests that blood repertoires may reflect thyroid immune responses. Ophthalmopathy was separated from stable hyperthyroidism by a 13 V-J signature model, with about 88% sensitivity and just over 81% specificity obtained in cross-validation and 80%/75% obtained in testing. In validation, the model predicted progression to ophthalmopathy a median of 6.5 months before onset, with approximately 71% sensitivity and more than 72% specificity. TCR V-J signatures able to tell the groups apart were searched for in a discovery cohort of 90 to 100 patients, of whom under 45 had Graves' ophthalmopathy and under 65 had stable Graves' hyperthyroidism. An independent validation cohort of fewer than 20 hyperthyroidism patients and more than 15 patients who later progressed to ophthalmopathy tested prospective prediction of ophthalmopathy. The roughly 100 discovery patients were randomly split 7:3 into training and test sets. Thyroid tissue and blood T-cell repertoires from about six Graves' hyperthyroidism patients were also compared in the study. After blood sampling, hyperthyroidism patients were treated with methimazole at a starting dose of 30 mg daily, and ophthalmopathy patients were treated with high-dose intravenous methylprednisolone. Libraries were constructed in a second round of multiplex PCR, after which size selection and purification were carried out. The libraries were sequenced on an Illumina HiSeq2000 using paired-end 100 bp reads. Raw data were processed with SOAPnuke, discarding reads with adapters, uncalled bases, mean Phred below 15, or no exact constant-primer or identifier match. COPE v1.2.5 was used to merge the high-quality paired reads, and each unique nucleotide sequence was defined as a clonotype. MiTCR v1.1 was used to align clonotypes to the IMGT TRBV, TRBD and TRBJ reference segments. The analysis included only V-J combinations with a frequency above 0.0001, which together covered approximately 99% of the repertoires. The TCS score was defined as F50 (clonal expansion) divided by E x V (chaos), with BLOSUM62-based TCRdist calculated between CDR3 peptides within each V-J. Welch's t-statistics and random forest reduced several hundred V-J features to roughly 13, which were used in a naive Bayes classifier (R e1071). Sample size was not statistically predetermined, and blinding of investigators to group allocation was not performed. According to the paper, TCR Vbeta CDR3 sequencing was carried out on approximately 140 peripheral blood samples, which came from 40 to 45 ophthalmopathy, approximately 78 hyperthyroidism and about 17 progressor patients.

Sequencing was performed on peripheral blood mononuclear cells (PBMCs), taken at new diagnosis, from a patient treated with antithyroid drugs. The source of this sequence is a woman in her late teens or twenties with Graves disease. Donor details come from another sample of the same person, matched by shared clones. Rearrangement joined TRBV20-1 to TRBJ2-7; 7 central nucleotides agree with TRBD2. The CDR3 has the sequence CSARDPASGYNEQYF. The bases are TGCAGTGCTAGAGATCCGGCTAGCGGCTACAATGAGCAGTACTTC.